Following are 12 T cell receptor beta chains from one sample sequenced in a study of blood T cell repertoires in COVID-19. Clones were read by immunoSEQ multiplex PCR, and TCRdb kept only the in-frame ones, dropping some. The repertoire holds about 75,000 clones, with 74% as singletons. The source material was peripheral blood. Receptors originate from a human donor with acute or convalescent COVID-19. The donor label of this sample is uncertain.

The chain is built from TRBV27 and TRBJ2-7, with D uncertain. The length of the CDR3 is 14 residues. Germline V lookup: CDR1 MNHEY, CDR2 SMNVEV (reference sequence). Trimming pared 7 bases from V and 4 bases from J, leaving 17 bases between. The CDR3 sequence: CASTNRTDQYEQYV. CDR3 DNA sequence: TGTGCCAGCACCAACCGCACAGATCAATACGAGCAGTACGTC.

The CDR3 here is CASSRGTGGNQPQHF. The CDR3 DNA follows: TGTGCCAGCTCGCGAGGGACAGGGGGTAATCAGCCCCAGCATTTT. This chain connects TRBV18 to TRBJ1-5, with 11 bases lining up with TRBD1. The V segment lost 6 bases and the J segment 4 bases; nucleotides outside the gene matches: 5. CDR1 KGHSH and CDR2 LQKENI come from the germline V gene. The CDR3 totals 15 residues.

The chain combines TRBV7-2 with TRBJ1-5; D unclear. V lost 1 base to trimming and J lost 6 bases, with 7 bases between them. This CDR3 is built from 13 residues. Germline CDR1 and CDR2: SGHTA and FQGNSA. In nucleotides, the CDR3 is TGTGCCAGCAGCTTAGAATTGGCTCAGCCCCAGCATTTT. It translates to CASSLELAQPQHF.

The V gene is TRBV7-2, the J gene TRBJ2-7; D unresolved. CDR3 length equals 13 residues. The germline V gene has CDR1 SGHTA and CDR2 FQGNSA. Trimming removed 7 bases at V and 6 bases at J, with 16 bases between. CDR3 DNA: TGTGCCAGCATCGCGGCTGGTACGGGCGAGCAGTACTTC. Amino acid sequence: CASIAAGTGEQYF.

The CDR3 protein is CASSRRAGTGFLGEQFF. In nucleotides, the CDR3 is TGTGCCAGCAGTCGTAGGGCCGGGACAGGGTTTTTGGGTGAGCAGTTCTTC. The rearrangement joins TRBV6-6 to TRBJ2-1, with 9 positions matching TRBD1. Germline CDR1 and CDR2: MNHNY and SVGAGI (reference sequence). The CDR3 runs to 17 residues. The V gene end was trimmed by 5 bases and the J gene end by 9 bases; junction bases not matched to a gene: 17.

This clone showed up just once. This chain uses TRBV10-1 with TRBJ2-1, with 8 bases fitting TRBD2. Looked up from germline, CDR1 is WNHNN and CDR2 is SYGVQD (reference sequence). V shed 3 bases, J shed 4 bases, and the junction held 8 bases outside the gene matches. CDR3 length: 16 amino acids. This CDR3 is CASSESVGTRYNEQFF. The CDR3 DNA follows: TGCGCCAGCAGTGAAAGTGTAGGGACTAGGTACAATGAGCAGTTCTTC.

The sample holds a few counts of this clone. The chain employs TRBV13 and TRBJ1-5; 7 bases are shared with TRBD1. The V gene end was trimmed by 0 bases and the J gene end by 3 bases; junction bases not matched to a gene: 8. The germline V gene encodes CDR1 PRHDT and CDR2 FYEKMQ (reference sequence). The CDR3 sequence is 17 residues long. The CDR3 coding sequence is TGTGCCAGCAGCTTAGGAGGGGGCCAGGGGAACAATCAGCCCCAGCATTTT. Protein sequence: CASSLGGGQGNNQPQHF.

The genes are TRBV6-2 or TRBV6-3 and TRBJ2-7; 8 bases agree with TRBD2. The CDR3 contains 16 residues. The germline CDR1 and CDR2 sequences are MNHEY and SVGEGT. Unmatched junction bases numbered 5, after V lost 0 bases and J lost 1 base. The CDR3 nucleotides read TGTGCCAGCAGTTACTCGAGGACTAGCTCTTCCTACGAGCAGTACTTC. Translation: CASSYSRTSSSYEQYF.

This clone was counted only a few times. The V call is TRBV7-2, the J call TRBJ2-1, with D uncertain. The CDR3 has 14 residues. Trimming stripped 1 base from V and 3 bases from J, with 7 bases between. The germline gives CDR1 SGHTA, CDR2 FQGNSA. The CDR3 region is CASSLDTNYNEQFF. The CDR3 nucleotides read TGTGCCAGCAGCTTAGACACAAACTACAATGAGCAGTTCTTC.

The chain couples TRBV7-2 to TRBJ1-5, with D possibly TRBD1 on 5 matching bases. The germline V gene encodes CDR1 SGHTA and CDR2 FQGNSA. Trimming cost V 1 base and J 6 bases, with 10 bases left between them. The CDR3 has 14 residues. Here the CDR3 DNA reads TGTGCCAGCAGCTTAGTTGGGGCGGCTCAGCCCCAGCATTTT. It specifies CASSLVGAAQPQHF. The full variable domain, its missing parts supplied by reference TRBV7-2 and TRBJ1-5, is GAGVSQSPSNKVTEKGKDVELRCDPISGHTALYWYRQSLGQGLEFLIYFQGNSAPDKSGLPSDRFSAERTGGSVSTLTIQRTQQEDSAVYLCASSLVGAAQPQHFGDGTRLSIL.

The chain couples TRBV19 to TRBJ2-3; D may be TRBD2 (5 bases). The CDR3 runs 13 residues. Germline CDR1 LNHDA, CDR2 SQIVND (reference sequence). V gave up 8 bases and J gave up 4 bases, with 13 bases separating them. CDR3 nucleotide sequence: TGTGCCAGTGGGCTAGCTGGCGCAGATACGCAGTATTTT. Its translation: CASGLAGADTQYF.

The chain uses TRBV3-1 (or the pseudogene TRBV3-2) and TRBJ1-1; D ambiguous. Trimming removed 3 bases at V and 2 bases at J, with 10 bases between. The CDR3 totals 14 residues. The V gene's germline CDR1 is LGHDT and CDR2 YNNKEL (reference sequence). The CDR3 loop is CASSQRASNTEAFF. As DNA, the CDR3 is TGTGCCAGCAGCCAGCGGGCCTCAAACACTGAAGCTTTCTTT.